Listed here are 23 T cell receptor beta chains from one sample, sequenced in a study of blood T cell repertoires in COVID-19. TCRdb's copy holds only in-frame clones and misses some; the assay was immunoSEQ multiplex PCR. This repertoire shows a few hundred thousand clones, around 84% found once; its top ten account for 10% to 13%. The specimen was peripheral blood. The receptors were sampled from an elderly woman with COVID-19, enrolled during active disease.

The gene calls are TRBV15 and TRBJ2-5; possibly TRBD2 for D (6 bases). Germline V gene sequence: CDR1 LNHNV, CDR2 YYDKDF (reference sequence). Trimming removed 1 base from V and 0 bases from J, with 18 bases in between. The CDR3 length is 18 residues. The CDR3 nucleotides read TGTGCCACCAGCAGAGGAGGACCCGCGGGACCGTACCAAGAGACCCAGTACTTC. Protein sequence: CATSRGGPAGPYQETQYF. The full variable domain, completed using reference TRBV15 and TRBJ2-5, is DAMVIQNPRYQVTQFGKPVTLSCSQTLNHNVMYWYQQKSSQAPKLLFHYYDKDFNNEADTPDNFQSRRPNTSFCFLDIRSPGLGDTAMYLCATSRGGPAGPYQETQYFGPGTRLLVL.

The V and J genes are TRBV7-9 and TRBJ1-4; TRBD1 matches 8 bases. The J segment lost 11 bases and the V segment lost 6 bases, leaving 5 bases of the junction unmatched. In germline, CDR1 is SEHNR, CDR2 FQNEAQ (reference sequence). The CDR3 is made up of 12 amino acids. CDR3 region: CASRAGDRKLFF. CDR3 DNA: TGTGCCAGCAGGGCAGGGGACAGGAAACTGTTTTTT.

The J gene is TRBJ2-5, the V gene TRBV5-1; 8 positions match TRBD2. V lost 4 bases and J lost 6; bases outside the gene matches: 11. Germline V gene sequence: CDR1 SGHRS, CDR2 YFSETQ. There are 15 residues in the CDR3. This chain's CDR3 is CASSPNRGGAKTQYF. For the CDR3, the DNA is TGCGCCAGCAGCCCAAACCGGGGGGGCGCAAAGACCCAGTACTTC.

In the case of this clone: At one of its ends the junction is not consistent with the germline gene, which may arise from a read error. The chain recombines TRBV3-1 (or the pseudogene TRBV3-2) with TRBJ1-5, with D possibly being TRBD1 (5 bases). CDR1 and CDR2 (germline): LGHDT, YNNKEL (reference sequence). This CDR3 spans 15 amino acids. CDR3 sequence (DNA): TGTGCCAACAGCCAAGAGAGACAGAACAATCAGCCCCAGCATTTT. Translation gives CANSQERQNNQPQHF.

The rearrangement uses TRBV9 and TRBJ2-3; D possibly corresponds to TRBD2 (7 bases). Germline values: CDR1 SGDLS, CDR2 YYNGEE. The CDR3 is 15 amino acids. Deletions cut 0 bases from V and 4 bases from J, with 12 bases between. Here the CDR3 reads CASSVDTGGPDTQYF. In DNA, the CDR3 is TGTGCCAGCAGCGTAGATACCGGGGGGCCAGATACGCAGTATTTT.

The CDR3: CASSEPGQGGDGYTF. CDR3 DNA: TGTGCCAGCAGTGAACCCGGACAGGGGGGGGATGGCTACACCTTC. J is TRBJ1-2 and V is TRBV25-1, with TRBD1 identical over 10 bases. The length of the CDR3 is 15 residues. Germline lookup yields CDR1 MGHDK and CDR2 SYGVNS. J gave up 6 bases and V 2 bases, and 6 bases lay outside the gene matches.

The chain joins TRBV29-1 to TRBJ1-3; D not certain. This CDR3 contains 14 residues. Between the trimmed V and J ends, which lost 3 bases and 4 bases, there was a span of 13 bases. CDR1 and CDR2 from the germline V gene are SQVTM and ANQGSEA. Here the CDR3 reads CSVDLGSGGNTIYF. CDR3 nucleotide sequence: TGCAGCGTTGATCTCGGGTCGGGAGGAAACACCATATATTTT.

The J gene is TRBJ1-3, the V gene TRBV11-2; D is unclear. Per the germline V gene, CDR1 is SGHAT and CDR2 is FQNNGV. The V and J ends lost 4 bases and 0 bases respectively, with 10 bases between them. There are 15 residues in the CDR3. The CDR3 DNA reads TGTGCCAGCAGCTCCGGAGTTAGCTCTGGAAACACCATATATTTT. Amino acid sequence: CASSSGVSSGNTIYF.

This chain uses TRBV3-1 (or the pseudogene TRBV3-2) with TRBJ1-4; TRBD1 aligns across 12 bases. This CDR3 has 17 amino acids. V dropped 3 bases and J dropped 5; count of bases not matched to a gene: 7. Looked up from germline, CDR1 is LGHDT and CDR2 is YNNKEL (reference sequence). Here the CDR3 reads CASSHPGTGGGNEKLFF. CDR3 sequence (DNA): TGTGCCAGCAGCCACCCCGGGACAGGGGGCGGGAATGAAAAACTGTTTTTT.

The genes are TRBV5-1 and TRBJ2-3; possibly TRBD2 for D (6 bases). The germline V gene encodes CDR1 SGHRS and CDR2 YFSETQ. This CDR3 contains 16 residues. V lost 0 bases and J 3 bases, leaving 14 bases between the germline ends. CDR3 sequence: CASSLGVGLATDTQYF. Here the CDR3 DNA reads TGCGCCAGCAGCTTGGGGGTAGGGCTAGCGACAGATACGCAGTATTTT.

The chain combines TRBV27 with TRBJ1-2, with D possibly TRBD1 on 6 matching bases. The CDR3 is 14 residues long. Germline assignment: CDR1 MNHEY and CDR2 SMNVEV (reference sequence). The germline V and J ends were trimmed by 4 bases and 4 bases, with 13 bases remaining between them. CDR3 in DNA: TGTGCCAGCAGTTCTAGACAGGACGTCTATGGCTACACCTTC. Amino acids: CASSSRQDVYGYTF.

This clone was counted once. The chain uses TRBV11-1 and TRBJ2-7, with D perhaps matching TRBD1 (6 bases). Trimming left V 5 bases short and J 3 bases short, with 14 bases between. This CDR3 has 14 residues. Germline assignment: CDR1 SGHAT and CDR2 FQDESV (reference sequence). The DNA of the CDR3 is TGTGCCAGCAGCCAGTGGGACATTGACTACGAGCAGTACTTC. This encodes CASSQWDIDYEQYF.

The chain employs TRBV7-5 and TRBJ2-7; the table names TRBD1, a call not compared with the DNA. TRBV7-5 has pseudogene status. CDR3 size: 17 residues. The CDR3 DNA sequence: TGTGTCAGAAGCTTCCCGGGACAGGTAAAATGCAGCTACGAGCAGTACTTC. Its protein product is CVRSFPGQVKCSYEQYF.

The chain is built from TRBV7-3 and TRBJ2-6; no firm D call. The germline gives CDR1 SGHTA, CDR2 FQGTGA. The CDR3 is 14 residues long. V dropped 5 bases and J dropped 3 bases, with 8 bases sitting between them. CDR3 nucleotides: TGTGCCAGCAGCATTACCGGTGGGGCCAACGTCCTGACTTTC. It encodes CASSITGGANVLTF.

This clone was observed a few times. This chain connects TRBV28 to TRBJ2-6, with TRBD1 matching over 8 bases. Germline CDR1 is MDHEN and CDR2 is SYDVKM. The CDR3 loop spans 15 amino acids. V was pared by 8 bases and J by 0 bases, with 3 bases of the junction left unmatched. CDR3 protein: CASVTGGSGANVLTF. The CDR3 coding sequence is TGTGCCAGCGTCACAGGGGGCTCTGGGGCCAACGTCCTGACTTTC.

DNA for the CDR3: TGTGCCAGCAGTTTAATAGGGACAGGGATGGCGGGGGACTATGGCTACACCTTC. It codes for CASSLIGTGMAGDYGYTF. This chain connects TRBV28 to TRBJ1-2, with 9 bases identical to TRBD1. The V gene end was trimmed by 2 bases and the J gene end by 3 bases; junction bases not matched to a gene: 13. Germline CDR1 reads MDHEN; CDR2 reads SYDVKM. This CDR3 contains 18 residues.

The rearrangement uses TRBV11-2 and TRBJ2-5; the match to TRBD2 covers 9 bases. The trim removed 2 bases at V and 1 base at J, leaving 5 bases unmatched. The CDR3 consists of 16 residues. Germline lookup yields CDR1 SGHAT and CDR2 FQNNGV. CDR3 in DNA: TGTGCCAGCAGCTTACCTGCTAGCGGGGTCCAAGAGACCCAGTACTTC. It specifies CASSLPASGVQETQYF. The whole variable domain, remainder taken from reference TRBV11-2 and TRBJ2-5, is EAGVAQSPRYKIIEKRQSVAFWCNPISGHATLYWYQQILGQGPKLLIQFQNNGVVDDSQLPKDRFSAERLKGVDSTLKIQPAKLEDSAVYLCASSLPASGVQETQYFGPGTRLLVL.

The chain recombines TRBV9 with TRBJ2-5; D might be TRBD2 (6 bases). V was clipped by 0 bases and J by 5 bases, with 14 bases between them. Germline CDR1 and CDR2: SGDLS and YYNGEE. The CDR3 length is 15 residues. CDR3 amino acids: CASSVVPGGSETQYF. CDR3 nucleotide sequence: TGTGCCAGCAGCGTAGTTCCCGGGGGATCCGAGACCCAGTACTTC.

The J gene is TRBJ2-3, the V gene TRBV7-9; TRBD2 matches at 7 bases. CDR1 SEHNR and CDR2 FQNEAQ come from the germline V gene (reference sequence). This CDR3 has 15 amino acids. V lost 4 bases and J lost 3; bases outside the gene matches: 7. CDR3 residues: CASSWGRTRTDTQYF. The CDR3 coding sequence is TGTGCCAGCAGCTGGGGACGGACTAGAACAGATACGCAGTATTTT.

The chain is built from TRBV19 and TRBJ2-6; 8 bases line up with TRBD1. The CDR3 is made up of 18 amino acids. The V segment lost 5 bases and the J segment 0 bases; nucleotides outside the gene matches: 9. Germline V gene lookup returns CDR1 LNHDA and CDR2 SQIVND (reference sequence). The CDR3 nucleotides are TGTGCCAGTAGTCGGGGGACAGGATCGTTCTCTGGGGCCAACGTCCTGACTTTC. Its translation is CASSRGTGSFSGANVLTF. Full variable domain (remainder filled in from reference TRBV19 and TRBJ2-6): DGGITQSPKYLFRKEGQNVTLSCEQNLNHDAMYWYRQDPGQGLRLIYYSQIVNDFQKGDIAEGYSVSREKKESFPLTVTSAQKNPTAFYLCASSRGTGSFSGANVLTFGAGSRLTVL.

The rearrangement links TRBV11-2 to TRBJ1-6; perhaps TRBD1 as D (6 bases). CDR1 is SGHAT and CDR2 is FQNNGV in the germline V gene. The V gene lost 5 bases and the J gene lost 8 bases, with 13 bases spanning the gap. CDR3 length: 14 amino acids. CDR3 region: CASSNQGTHSPLHF. The DNA of the CDR3 is TGTGCCAGCAGCAATCAGGGGACGCATTCACCCCTCCACTTT.

This chain connects TRBV3-1 (or the pseudogene TRBV3-2) to TRBJ1-1; D not certain. The CDR3 has 13 residues. V lost 4 bases and J lost 2, with 8 bases in between. The V gene's germline CDR1 is LGHDT and CDR2 YNNKEL (reference sequence). CDR3 DNA sequence: TGTGCCAGCAGCCTAACAGATAACACTGAAGCTTTCTTT. This translates into CASSLTDNTEAFF.

This clone has only a few counts. The chain links TRBV30 to TRBJ1-2; weak D call: TRBD1 (6 bases). The CDR3 spans 13 residues. Between the trimmed V and J ends, which lost 2 bases and 8 bases, there was a span of 15 bases. Germline lookup yields CDR1 GTSNPN and CDR2 SVGIG (reference sequence). The CDR3 loop is CAWSTRGFRGYTF. CDR3 nucleotides: TGTGCCTGGAGTACAAGGGGGTTTAGGGGCTACACCTTC.